These T cell receptor beta chains were read from a single sample in a study of a mutant IDH1 vaccine in newly diagnosed glioma. The method was immunoSEQ multiplex PCR; TCRdb's version includes in-frame clones alone and lacks a portion of them. This table has over 60,000 clones, around 89% appearing once. These receptors have no known antigen. The sequences come from PBMCs, collected from a glioma patient whose treatment included an IDH1 peptide vaccine. These receptor sequences come from a man aged 35 to 55 with glioma. The conserved cysteine and the conserved F or W are not part of the CDR3 here. The order of the fields is V gene, J gene, CDR3 protein.

V: TRBV5-1; J: TRBJ2-5; CDR3: ASSERGGATKETQY
V: TRBV6-6; J: TRBJ1-5; CDR3: ASGPRTGLNQPQH
V: TRBV6-5; J: TRBJ1-1; CDR3: ASSRLTGRTTEAF
V: TRBV7-9; J: TRBJ2-2; CDR3: ASSPPTSRTGELF
V: TRBV19; J: TRBJ2-7; CDR3: ASSIHNTGGSSYEQY
V: TRBV27; J: TRBJ1-4; CDR3: ASSLSLRTGHVPSTNEKLF
V: TRBV6-1; J: TRBJ2-5; CDR3: ASFPRVSGTQY
V: TRBV6-5; J: TRBJ2-7; CDR3: ASSRAGEQY
V: TRBV29-1; J: TRBJ2-5; CDR3: SVDRRLGQETQY
V: TRBV9; J: TRBJ1-1; CDR3: ASSVGWAGSNTEAF
V: TRBV6-1; J: TRBJ1-5; CDR3: ASSENQQYSNQPQH
V: TRBV29-1; J: TRBJ1-2; CDR3: SVEKGPPLNYGYT
V: TRBV21-1; J: TRBJ1-6; CDR3: ASFGRRTYNSPLH
V: TRBV19; J: TRBJ2-6; CDR3: ASSTGQPISSGANVLT
V: TRBV7-9; J: TRBJ2-7; CDR3: ASNPNGGEQY
V: TRBV7-8; J: TRBJ1-6; CDR3: ASSLGFGQGNSPLH
V: TRBV5-4; J: TRBJ1-2; CDR3: ASSFYGAHYGYT
V: TRBV13; J: TRBJ2-5; CDR3: ASSLEAEETQY
V: TRBV6-6; J: TRBJ2-7; CDR3: ASSPEGWSSYEQY
V: TRBV5-1; J: TRBJ1-1; CDR3: ASSLGKGNTEAF
V: TRBV6-4; J: TRBJ2-3; CDR3: ASSASGGADTQY
V: TRBV4-2; J: TRBJ2-5; CDR3: ASSQGLVRGGQETQY
V: TRBV19; J: TRBJ1-3; CDR3: ASSINGGERNTIY
V: TRBV11-1; J: TRBJ2-1; CDR3: ASSFGTRSSNEQF
V: TRBV11-2; J: TRBJ2-7; CDR3: ASSLGGGTYEQY
V: TRBV2; J: TRBJ2-7; CDR3: ASSPRAGSSYEQY
V: TRBV29-1; J: TRBJ2-5; CDR3: SVGEQETQY
V: TRBV7-9; J: TRBJ1-3; CDR3: ASSFVVWPQSSGNTIY
V: TRBV27; J: TRBJ1-5; CDR3: ASSYRTPLGGNQPQH
V: TRBV4-2; J: TRBJ2-7; CDR3: ASSQGTGGFHYEQY
V: TRBV4-2; J: TRBJ2-2; CDR3: ASCTQAGYTGELF
V: TRBV4-1; J: TRBJ1-2; CDR3: ASSHLLALGQLFYGYT
V: TRBV5-1; J: TRBJ2-7; CDR3: ASSSDFHEQY
V: TRBV28; J: TRBJ2-6; CDR3: ASRRAMGPGANVLT
V: TRBV7-9; J: TRBJ2-2; CDR3: ASSFGEMTGELF
V: TRBV18; J: TRBJ2-7; CDR3: ASSPARQGDYEQY
V: TRBV5-1; J: TRBJ2-1; CDR3: ASSQSSYNEQF
V: TRBV11-2; J: TRBJ2-2; CDR3: ASSSKGATTGELF
V: TRBV11-3; J: TRBJ2-5; CDR3: ASSLGPGQGEETQY
V: TRBV19; J: TRBJ2-5; CDR3: ASSLAGTEGETQY
V: TRBV6-1; J: TRBJ1-2; CDR3: ASSDDWTGLDGYT
V: TRBV6-5; J: TRBJ2-7; CDR3: ASRTTGTTYEQY
V: TRBV7-2; J: TRBJ2-7; CDR3: ASSLARIAGGPYEQY
V: TRBV19; J: TRBJ1-5; CDR3: ASSSLGVPQH